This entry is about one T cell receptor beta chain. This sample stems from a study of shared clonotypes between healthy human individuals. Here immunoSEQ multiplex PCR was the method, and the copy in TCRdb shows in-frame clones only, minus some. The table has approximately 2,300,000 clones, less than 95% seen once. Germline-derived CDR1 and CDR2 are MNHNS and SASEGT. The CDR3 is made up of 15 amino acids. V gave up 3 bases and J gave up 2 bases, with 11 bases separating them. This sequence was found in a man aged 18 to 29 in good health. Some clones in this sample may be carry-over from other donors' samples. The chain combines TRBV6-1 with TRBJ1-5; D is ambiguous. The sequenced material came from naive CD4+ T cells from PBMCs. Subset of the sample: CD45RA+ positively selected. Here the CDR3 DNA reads TGTGCCAGCAGTGAGTATTCCGGGGGCAATCAGCCCCAGCATTTT. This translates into CASSEYSGGNQPQHF.